These T cell receptor beta chains were read from a single sample in a study of T cell repertoires in cytomegalovirus infection. TCRdb itself ran the reads through MiXCR, one entry per CDR3 protein. The repertoire includes a few hundred thousand distinct CDR3 sequences, approximately 15% of them detected once, and around 8.7% sits in the top ten. The material sequenced was PBMCs. The receptors shown here come from a human donor in good health (CMV status not recorded). Some clones in this sample may be carry-over from other donors' samples. Each CDR3 is given with its conserved first and last residue. D genes are given only for firm matches. Part of the rows lack a size; the others show once, few, many or a class for expanded clones.

J gene	V gene	clone size	D gene	CDR3 protein	CDR3 DNA
TRBJ2-1	TRBV14	few	.	CASSPGVADYNEQFF	TGTGCCAGCAGCCCCGGAGTAGCGGACTACAATGAGCAGTTCTTC
TRBJ2-2	TRBV6-5	many	TRBD2	CASQTSGRDLGTGELFF	TGTGCCAGCCAGACTAGCGGGAGGGACTTGGGCACCGGGGAGCTGTTTTTT
TRBJ2-3	TRBV15	.	TRBD2	CATSRTLGTSEDTQYF	TGTGCCACCAGCAGAACCCTGGGGACTAGTGAGGATACGCAGTATTTT
TRBJ2-2	TRBV7-2	many	.	CASSLVGGQNTGELFF	TGTGCCAGCAGCTTAGTAGGGGGACAGAACACCGGGGAGCTGTTTTTT
TRBJ2-2	TRBV27	.	.	CASSLASVNTGELFF	TGTGCCAGCAGTTTAGCGTCAGTCAACACCGGGGAGCTGTTTTTT
TRBJ2-2	TRBV6-5	few	.	CASRTGLTNTGELFF	TGTGCCAGCAGGACGGGTCTCACCAACACCGGGGAGCTGTTTTTT
TRBJ2-1	TRBV7-2	many	.	CASSHYYNEQFF	TGTGCCAGCAGCCATTACTACAATGAGCAGTTCTTC
TRBJ2-1	TRBV24-1	many	.	CATGDPGPRGGEQFF	TGTGCCACCGGCGACCCGGGACCAAGAGGCGGTGAGCAGTTCTTC
TRBJ1-2	TRBV10-2	.	.	CASSNGWIAGYTF	TGCGCCAGCAGCAACGGGTGGATCGCTGGCTACACCTTC
TRBJ1-1	TRBV6-1	many	.	CASSEIRGSSSMNTEAFF	TGTGCCAGCAGTGAAATACGGGGGTCGAGTTCCATGAACACTGAAGCTTTCTTT
TRBJ2-5	TRBV29-1	many	.	CSVEEGVETQYF	TGCAGCGTTGAAGAAGGGGTTGAGACCCAGTACTTC
TRBJ1-5	TRBV24-1	many	.	CATSVTGKGNQPQHF	TGTGCCACCAGTGTAACAGGGAAGGGCAATCAGCCCCAGCATTTT
TRBJ2-1	TRBV10-3	.	.	CAISDRGSYNEQFF	TGTGCCATCAGTGATAGGGGTTCCTACAATGAGCAGTTCTTC
TRBJ2-5	TRBV20-1	.	TRBD1	CSAGGDRGRETQYF	TGCAGTGCGGGTGGAGACAGGGGGCGTGAGACCCAGTACTTC
TRBJ1-5	TRBV7-2	many	.	CASSAGGGGNQPQHF	TGTGCCAGCAGCGCCGGAGGTGGAGGTAATCAGCCCCAGCATTTT
TRBJ1-4	TRBV2	.	TRBD1	CASVVARGTNEKLFF	TGTGCCAGCGTGGTGGCCAGGGGGACAAATGAAAAACTGTTTTTT
TRBJ2-3	TRBV5-6	few	.	CASSLVRDSHTDTQYF	TGTGCCAGCAGCTTGGTGCGGGACAGCCACACAGATACGCAGTATTTT